The 8 T cell receptor beta chains reported below all come from one sample, sequenced in a study of yellow fever vaccine responses in identical twins (dated by TCRdb to 2016 to 2019). Preparation of the library involved RT-PCR. The data were produced on an Illumina HiSeq 2500. TCRdb reprocessing: public reads trimmed at Q25 with fastp, clones called with MiXCR, in-frame beta chains kept. Identical CDR3 protein sequences are pooled into one entry, listed with their most common genes and DNA. Within this sample are around 33,000 distinct CDR3 sequences, with less than 70% of them counted one time only. Jointly, the top ten make up over 3.5% of the sample. The sequencing used T cells from blood (PBMCs), unsorted or a sorted subset (not recorded which), collected before or after yellow fever vaccination (not recorded which). The receptor source for this set is a woman aged 18-35 years who received the yellow fever vaccine. Donor details come from another sample of the same person, matched by shared clones.

This chain joins TRBV5-1 and TRBJ1-1; D perhaps matches TRBD1 (6 bases). In germline, CDR1 is SGHRS, CDR2 YFSETQ. This CDR3 comprises 16 residues. Trimming removed 2 bases at V and 0 bases at J, with 14 bases between. CDR3: CASSLIRGGMNTEAFF. The CDR3 nucleotides are TGCGCCAGCAGCTTAATCAGGGGAGGTATGAACACTGAAGCTTTCTTT.

The chain carries TRBV28 and TRBJ1-2, with D possibly being TRBD1 (5 bases). CDR3 size: 12 residues. The V gene lost 9 bases and the J gene lost 4 bases, with 12 bases spanning the gap. The germline CDR1 and CDR2 sequences are MDHEN and SYDVKM. In nucleotides, the CDR3 is TGTGCCAGAAAGGGGTCGGGCTATGGCTACACCTTC. This sequence encodes CARKGSGYGYTF.

This clonotype was recorded once. The genes are TRBV19 and TRBJ1-6, with TRBD1 identical over 10 bases. CDR1 and CDR2 (germline): LNHDA, SQIVND (reference sequence). The trim removed 0 bases at V and 10 bases at J, leaving 3 bases unmatched. The CDR3 is made up of 15 amino acids. The chain's CDR3 is CASSIDGTGVSPLHF. Here the CDR3 DNA reads TGTGCCAGTAGTATAGACGGGACAGGGGTGTCACCCCTCCACTTT.

V gene TRBV20-1 combines with J gene TRBJ2-5, with D unresolved. Germline lookup yields CDR1 DFQATT and CDR2 SNEGSKA (reference sequence). Deletions cut 2 bases from V and 1 base from J, with 8 bases between. The CDR3 sequence is 13 residues long. CDR3 in DNA: TGCAGTGCTAGAACAGCTCCCCAAGAGACCCAGTACTTC. This gives the protein CSARTAPQETQYF.

V is TRBV29-1 and J is TRBJ2-7; TRBD1 matches at 7 bases. The CDR3 spans 12 residues. Trimming at V came to 2 bases and at J to 5 bases, leaving 3 bases not matched to a gene. Germline CDR1 is SQVTM and CDR2 is ANQGSEA. The CDR3 sequence is CSVEKTGNEQYF. Written as DNA, the CDR3 is TGCAGCGTTGAAAAGACAGGGAACGAGCAGTACTTC.

This clonotype was detected only a few times. This sequence joins TRBV10-2 and TRBJ2-2; D might be TRBD1 (6 bases). CDR1 is WSHSY, CDR2 SAAADI, per germline. This CDR3 is 15 amino acids long. V was clipped by 6 bases and J by 2 bases, with 13 bases between them. CDR3 DNA sequence: TGCGCCAGCAGCGACAGGTCGACCAACACCGGGGAGCTGTTTTTT. This encodes CASSDRSTNTGELFF.

The chain recombines TRBV20-1 with TRBJ2-1; tentative D call: TRBD2 (6 bases). In germline, CDR1 is DFQATT, CDR2 SNEGSKA (reference sequence). The CDR3 runs to 14 residues. V was shortened by 5 bases and J by 1 base, with 12 bases between the two germline ends. The CDR3 nucleotides are TGCAGTGCTCCTAGCGCGAGATCCTACAATGAGCAGTTCTTC. It codes for CSAPSARSYNEQFF.

The chain combines TRBV13 with TRBJ1-2, with D possibly TRBD1 on 5 matching bases. This CDR3 comprises 13 residues. The V gene lost 5 bases and the J gene lost 8 bases, with 15 bases spanning the gap. Per germline, CDR1 PRHDT and CDR2 FYEKMQ (reference sequence). CDR3 DNA: TGTGCCAGCAGCCGTAGGGGTACGGGCGGCTACACCTTC. Residues: CASSRRGTGGYTF.